This TCR beta chain stems from a study of blood T cell repertoires in COVID-19. The V end was cut by 0 bases, the J end by 1 base, with 7 bases between. Germline V CDR1 and CDR2: KGHSH, LQKENI. The CDR3 totals 15 residues. Per the authors' pipeline: For nucleated cells, counts were estimated from reference gene primer amplification. Data came from immunoSEQ multiplex PCR; TCRdb stores just in-frame clones and leaves some out. V and J calls and clone size come straight from that table; D and trimming were deduced from the DNA. Seen here are approximately 100,000 clones, approximately 82% observed once, and the top ten hold more than 9%.

This chain connects TRBV18 to TRBJ1-5, with unresolved D. The material sequenced was peripheral blood. This clonotype was obtained from a man aged 70-80 years with acute or convalescent COVID-19. CDR3 region: CASSPPSVSNQPQHF. CDR3 bases: TGTGCCAGCTCACCACCCTCAGTCAGCAATCAGCCCCAGCATTTT.